These T cell receptor beta chains were read from a single sample in a study of post-analysis software for immune sequencing data. A single record per CDR3 protein comes from TCRdb applying MiXCR to the PCR reads. The sample yields about 570,000 distinct CDR3 sequences, around a third seen once. Input material: blood. The source is a girl under 18 with multiple sclerosis. Both conserved end residues are part of each CDR3. A D gene is named only where the DNA matches it firmly. Where a row states a size, it is once, few, many or the class of an expanded clone; other rows omit it.

>TRBV20-1|TRBJ2-7|-|TRBD2|16
CSATIRNERGSYEQYF
TGCAGTGCTACCATTCGCAACGAGCGGGGAAGTTACGAGCAGTACTTC
>TRBV29-1|TRBJ1-2|-|-|11
CSGTVIDGYTF
TGCAGCGGGACAGTGATTGATGGCTACACCTTC
>TRBV7-6|TRBJ2-1|few|TRBD2|16
CASSLASGGAYNEQFF
TGTGCCAGCAGCTTAGCTAGCGGGGGGGCATACAATGAGCAGTTCTTC
>TRBV29-1|TRBJ1-2|-|-|13
CSVQVDPNYGYTF
TGCAGCGTTCAGGTAGACCCTAACTATGGCTACACCTTC
>TRBV7-2|TRBJ2-3|-|-|13
CASSLAATDTQYF
TGTGCCAGCAGCTTGGCGGCGACAGATACGCAGTATTTT
>TRBV5-1|TRBJ2-7|-|TRBD2|14
CASSASGAYNEQYF
TGCGCCAGCAGCGCAAGCGGGGCCTACAATGAGCAGTACTTC
>TRBV10-1|TRBJ2-5|-|-|14
CASSAAGAWGEQYF
TGCGCCAGCAGTGCGGCAGGGGCTTGGGGTGAGCAGTACTTC
>TRBV20-1|TRBJ1-1|few|-|13
CSARDPGSTEAFF
TGCAGTGCTAGAGATCCGGGGAGCACTGAAGCTTTCTTT
>TRBV14|TRBJ1-1|-|-|16
CASSQHTGTRGTEAFF
TGTGCCAGCAGCCAGCATACCGGGACCCGGGGCACTGAAGCTTTCTTT
>TRBV20-1|TRBJ2-1|-|-|11
CSAAPEGGQFF
TGCAGTGCGGCCCCCGAGGGGGGGCAGTTCTTC
>TRBV11-1|TRBJ2-7|few|-|15
CASSSRDTLSYEQYF
TGTGCCAGCAGCTCCCGGGACACCCTCTCCTACGAGCAGTACTTC
>TRBV7-6|TRBJ1-5|few|-|16
CASSLVPGDRNQPQHF
TGTGCCAGCAGCTTAGTACCAGGGGATCGCAATCAGCCCCAGCATTTT
>TRBV4-1|TRBJ2-3|few|-|14
CASSPGQVKDTQYF
TGCGCCAGCAGCCCTGGACAAGTTAAAGATACGCAGTATTTT
>TRBV6-6|TRBJ2-5|few|-|17
CASSYSRGGGKSETQYF
TGTGCCAGCAGTTACTCCAGGGGGGGGGGGAAAAGTGAGACCCAGTACTTC
>TRBV14|TRBJ1-4|once|-|14
CASSQEPGGEKLFF
TGTGCCAGCAGCCAAGAACCGGGGGGTGAAAAACTGTTTTTT